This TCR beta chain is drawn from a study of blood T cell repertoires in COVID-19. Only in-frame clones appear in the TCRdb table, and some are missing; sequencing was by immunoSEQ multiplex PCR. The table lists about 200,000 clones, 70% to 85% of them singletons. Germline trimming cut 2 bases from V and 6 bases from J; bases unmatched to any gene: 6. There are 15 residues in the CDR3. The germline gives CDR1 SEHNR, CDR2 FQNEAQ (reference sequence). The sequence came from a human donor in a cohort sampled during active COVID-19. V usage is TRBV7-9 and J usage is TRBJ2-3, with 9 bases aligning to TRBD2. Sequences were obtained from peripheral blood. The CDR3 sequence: CASSLPGLASDTQYF. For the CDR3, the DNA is TGTGCCAGCAGCTTACCGGGACTAGCAAGCGATACGCAGTATTTT.